Listed below are T cell receptor beta chains from one sample, sequenced in a study of OX40 agonist ivuxolimab in advanced cancers. Profiling relied on immunoSEQ multiplex PCR, and the TCRdb table lists in-frame clones only, not all of them. This sample has around 13,000 clones, with about 87% found just once. The material sequenced was CD4+ or CD8+ T cells sorted from blood, taken in a trial of the OX40 agonist ivuxolimab. The receptor set was obtained from an adult with an advanced solid tumor such as melanoma, head and neck, liver or kidney cancer. Both conserved end residues are part of each CDR3. Each record gives: V gene, CDR3 length, J gene, clone size, D gene, CDR3 DNA, CDR3 protein. The D gene is left open where the match is weak. Some rows have no size entry. The others give once, few or many, or a class for an expanded clone.

>TRBV7-6|14|TRBJ1-4|.|TRBD1
TGTGCCAGCAGCTTTCGGACAGGGGACGAAAAACTGTTTTTT
CASSFRTGDEKLFF
>TRBV11-2|16|TRBJ2-5|few|TRBD2
TGTGCCAGCAGCTTAGATGGGAGGGGCCTCCAAGAGACCCAGTACTTC
CASSLDGRGLQETQYF
>TRBV28|14|TRBJ1-2|medium-sized|.
TGTGCCAGCAGTTTTCGGGGGACTAACTATGGCTACACCTTC
CASSFRGTNYGYTF
>TRBV5-1|12|TRBJ1-1|.|TRBD1
TGCGCCAGCACCGACGACAGGGCTACGGCTTTCTTT
CASTDDRATAFF
>TRBV19|15|TRBJ1-4|once|.
TGTGCCAGTAGTCGTACAAGTTCAACTAATGAAAAACTGTTTTTT
CASSRTSSTNEKLFF
>TRBV12-5|12|TRBJ1-2|.|.
TGTGCTAGTGGTTTGGACAGCTATGGCTACACCTTC
CASGLDSYGYTF
>TRBV7-9|19|TRBJ2-1|.|TRBD2
TGTGCCAGCTACTCACTGTGGCGGGGACTAGCGGGGGGCACCAATGAGCAGTTCTTC
CASYSLWRGLAGGTNEQFF
>TRBV4-2|12|TRBJ2-2|.|.
TGTGCCAGCAGCCCCCCCCACCGGGGAGCTGTTTTT
CASSPPHRGAVF
>TRBV7-6|13|TRBJ2-5|.|.
TGTGCCAGCAGTTATTTGTCACAAGAGACCCAGTACTTC
CASSYLSQETQYF
>TRBV12-2|12|TRBJ1-5|.|.
TGTGCAAGTCGATACACGGGGCAGCCCCAGCATTTT
CASRYTGQPQHF
>TRBV27|15|TRBJ2-7|.|TRBD2
TGTGCCAGCAGTTACTTAGCGGGAGGTACCTACGAGCAGTACTTC
CASSYLAGGTYEQYF
>TRBV15|14|TRBJ2-7|.|.
TGTGCCACCAGCAGAGAAGGGGATTCCTACGAGCAGTACTTC
CATSREGDSYEQYF
>TRBV18|13|TRBJ2-7|hyperexpanded|.
TGTGCCAGCTCACCACCGCCCGGGGGGCGAATCCACTTC
CASSPPPGGRIHF
>TRBV10-3|12|TRBJ1-2|.|TRBD1
TGTGCCATGGGGACAGGGATTTATGGCTACACCTTC
CAMGTGIYGYTF
>TRBV6-6|14|TRBJ1-2|.|.
TGTGCCAGCAGTCCGACAGCAGGCTACTATGGCTACACCTTC
CASSPTAGYYGYTF
>TRBV7-8|15|TRBJ2-7|.|.
TGTGCCAGCAGCTCGTCGACTATCCGGACGTGGGAGCAGTACTTC
CASSSSTIRTWEQYF
>TRBV18|16|TRBJ2-5|.|.
TGTGCCAGCTCAATTTCCCCCCTACTAGTTGAAGAGACCCAGTACTTC
CASSISPLLVEETQYF